The 23 T cell receptor beta chains below come from one sample, sequenced in a study of regulatory T cells in long-lasting Graves disease. In building TCR beta libraries, iRepertoire HTBI primers were used together with Arm-PCR of CDR3 regions. Each CDR3 protein gets one entry after TCRdb re-called the multiplex PCR reads with MiXCR. The sample comprises 580,000 or so distinct CDR3 sequences, about 15% of which are singletons, and around 12% rests with the top ten. Time point described: newly diagnosed GD, antithyroid drugs for less than 3 months. Researchers made the TCR library from RNA that was extracted from PBMCs. The same data also contributed to another study, on T cells in Graves' hyperthyroidism and ophthalmopathy.

Sequencing used peripheral blood mononuclear cells (PBMCs), obtained at new diagnosis, from a patient treated with antithyroid drugs. These receptors were obtained from a young man with Graves disease.

This clonotype was observed a few times. V is TRBV15 and J is TRBJ2-1; 8 bases agree with TRBD2. J was trimmed by 2 bases and V by 2 bases; bases with no gene match: 5. The germline gives CDR1 LNHNV, CDR2 YYDKDF (reference sequence). The CDR3 contains 16 residues. The DNA for the CDR3 is TGTGCCACCAGCAGATTACTAGCGGATGCCTACAATGAGCAGTTCTTC. Translating it yields CATSRLLADAYNEQFF.

This clonotype was seen many times. V and J are TRBV5-1 and TRBJ2-1; TRBD1 matches at 9 bases. This CDR3 comprises 20 residues. Losses at the gene ends were 0 bases for V and 7 bases for J; bases not matched to a gene: 20. Germline V gene sequence: CDR1 SGHRS, CDR2 YFSETQ. The CDR3 DNA reads TGCGCCAGCAGCTTGGCCGGGGGACAGGGCCTTCCGAGTGGAGTAAATGAGCAGTTCTTC. This encodes CASSLAGGQGLPSGVNEQFF.

The table lists this clonotype with many counts. The V and J genes are TRBV11-1 and TRBJ2-7; a possible D gene is TRBD2 (6 bases). CDR1 is SGHAT, CDR2 FQDESV, per germline (reference sequence). The V end was cut by 1 base, the J end by 3 bases, with 16 bases between. This CDR3 comprises 16 residues. The CDR3 is CASSLESGTPFYEQYF. DNA of the CDR3: TGTGCCAGCAGCTTAGAGTCCGGGACTCCTTTCTACGAGCAGTACTTC.

There are a few counts of this clonotype. J is TRBJ2-6 and V is TRBV27; 8 positions match TRBD1. This CDR3 spans 18 amino acids. Trimming took 3 bases from V and 1 from J; bases not matched to a gene: 8. In germline, CDR1 is MNHEY, CDR2 SMNVEV (reference sequence). The DNA for the CDR3 is TGTGCCAGCAGTTTGTTCCAGGGGGCGGTATCTGGGGCCAACGTCCTGACTTTC. Translated: CASSLFQGAVSGANVLTF.

This clonotype was counted between two and nine times. The chain employs TRBV5-1 and TRBJ2-7; the D is unclear. The germline V gene encodes CDR1 SGHRS and CDR2 YFSETQ. The V gene lost 4 bases and the J gene lost 6 bases, with 8 bases spanning the gap. This CDR3 has 11 residues. The CDR3 nucleotides read TGCGCCAGCAGCAGGGCAAGCGAGCAGTACTTC. Protein product: CASSRASEQYF. Using reference TRBV5-1 and TRBJ2-7 for the parts outside the CDR3, the full variable domain is KAGVTQTPRYLIKTRGQQVTLSCSPISGHRSVSWYQQTPGQGLQFLFEYFSETQRNKGNFPGRFSGRQFSNSRSEMNVSTLELGDSALYLCASSRASEQYFGPGTRLTVT.

The chain employs TRBV7-9 and TRBJ2-3; possibly TRBD1 for D (5 bases). The DNA end is more similar to TRBJ2-5, so the J call may be wrong. Germline V CDR1 and CDR2: SEHNR, FQNEAQ (reference sequence). CDR3 length: 15 residues. CDR3 DNA: TGTGCCAGCAGCTTAGTAGGGGCCGGGCAGGAGACCCAGTACTTC. This translates into CASSLVGAGQETQYF.

As for this clonotype: A clone one base away is much larger, so this may be a read error. The chain combines TRBV28 with TRBJ1-1; tentatively, D is TRBD1 (5 bases). This CDR3 is built from 13 residues. Germline lookup yields CDR1 MDHEN and CDR2 SYDVKM. Trimming cost V 3 bases and J 11 bases, with 16 bases left between them. In DNA, the CDR3 is TGTGCCAGCAGTTTTGTGGGGGGACGGGACGCTTTCTTT. The encoded protein is CASSFVGGRDAFF.

The V and J genes are TRBV2 and TRBJ2-2, with 7 positions matching TRBD1. CDR3 length: 16 residues. Germline V gives CDR1 SNHLY, CDR2 FYNNEI. The J segment lost 6 bases and the V segment lost 6 bases, leaving 13 bases of the junction unmatched. As DNA, the CDR3 is TGTGCCAGCAGCCTCGGTAGCCGGGACAGATCCGGGGAGCTGTTTTTT. Its translation is CASSLGSRDRSGELFF.

This clonotype was seen a few times. The CDR3 DNA follows: TGTGCCTGGAGGTCGGAGGGAATCACAGATACGCAGTATTTT. As protein: CAWRSEGITDTQYF. The rearrangement joins TRBV30 to TRBJ2-3; D might be TRBD2 (6 bases). Looked up from germline, CDR1 is GTSNPN and CDR2 is SVGIG (reference sequence). The CDR3 length is 14 residues. V lost 3 bases and J 2 bases, leaving 12 bases between the germline ends. Full variable domain (rest looked up from reference TRBV30 and TRBJ2-3): SQTIHQWPATLVQPVGSPLSLECTVEGTSNPNLYWYRQAAGRGLQLLFYSVGIGQISSEVPQNLSASRPQDRQFILSSKKLLLSDSGFYLCAWRSEGITDTQYFGPGTRLTVL.

This clonotype was observed at least ten times. The genes are TRBV2 and TRBJ2-1, with 12 bases identical to TRBD2. The CDR3 is made up of 15 amino acids. The V gene's germline CDR1 is SNHLY and CDR2 FYNNEI. The V gene end was trimmed by 3 bases and the J gene end by 10 bases; junction bases not matched to a gene: 7. The CDR3 coding sequence is TGTGCCAGCAGTGAGGCTAGCGGGAGGGCCCGAGAGCAGTTCTTC. Its translation is CASSEASGRAREQFF.

Remarks on this clonotype: This may be a read error: a much more frequent sequence differs by one nucleotide. This sequence joins TRBV6-2 or TRBV6-3 and TRBJ1-1, with 11 bases that match TRBD1. The V gene's germline CDR1 is MNHEY and CDR2 SVGEGT. This CDR3 is 16 amino acids long. The DNA for the CDR3 is TGTGCCAGAAGTTCGGCACCGGGACAGGGGGGACACGGAGCTTTCTTT. Translated: CARSSAPGQGGHGAFF.

This clonotype was observed at least ten times. The J gene is TRBJ2-2, the V gene TRBV27; a possible D gene is TRBD1 (6 bases). Looked up from germline, CDR1 is MNHEY and CDR2 is SMNVEV (reference sequence). The V end lost 3 bases, the J end lost 5 bases, and 16 bases lay between the germline ends. The CDR3 sequence is 16 residues long. CDR3 sequence reads: CASSFVRTGTTGELFF. The CDR3 DNA reads as TGTGCCAGCAGTTTTGTTAGAACAGGGACAACCGGGGAGCTGTTTTTT.

At least ten counts were recorded for this clonotype. The chain combines TRBV20-1 with TRBJ2-5; D is unclear. Germline-derived CDR1 and CDR2 are DFQATT and SNEGSKA (reference sequence). V lost 2 bases, J lost 0 bases, and 16 bases lay in between. The CDR3 runs to 16 residues. The CDR3: CSARTFRTGNQETQYF. CDR3 nucleotide sequence: TGCAGTGCTAGAACGTTTCGGACGGGCAACCAAGAGACCCAGTACTTC.

This clonotype was counted many times. The V and J genes are TRBV6-5 and TRBJ1-4; tentatively, D is TRBD1 (6 bases). The CDR3 loop spans 14 amino acids. V was cut by 2 bases and J by 5 bases, with 9 bases left in between. Germline V gene lookup returns CDR1 MNHEY and CDR2 SVGAGI. In DNA form, the CDR3 reads TGTGCCAGCAGTTACGGGGGGACAAATGAAAAACTGTTTTTT. It codes for CASSYGGTNEKLFF.

There are many counts of this clonotype. The rearrangement links TRBV14 to TRBJ2-7, with D possibly TRBD2 on 5 matching bases. Looked up from germline, CDR1 is SGHDN and CDR2 is FVKESK. The CDR3 covers 16 residues. Trimming removed 2 bases from V and 0 bases from J, with 14 bases in between. CDR3 region: CASSQLDYAASYEQYF. CDR3 bases: TGTGCCAGCAGCCAACTCGACTACGCCGCCTCCTACGAGCAGTACTTC.

This clonotype was detected ten times or more. This rearrangement joins TRBV20-1 to TRBJ2-3; D unclear. CDR3 length: 11 amino acids. Germline CDR1 DFQATT, CDR2 SNEGSKA (reference sequence). Trimming shortened V by 0 bases and J by 14 bases, and 12 bases separated the two germline ends. The CDR3 here is CSARDRFFGYF. CDR3 coding DNA: TGCAGTGCTAGAGATCGCTTCTTCGGGTATTTT.

The sample holds many counts of this clonotype. V usage is TRBV27 and J usage is TRBJ2-5, with unresolved D. This CDR3 spans 13 amino acids. Per the germline V gene, CDR1 is MNHEY and CDR2 is SMNVEV (reference sequence). V lost 2 bases, J lost 5 bases, and 9 bases lay in between. The CDR3 nucleotides read TGTGCCAGCAGTTTAAGCCTTAGGGAGACCCAGTACTTC. Its protein product is CASSLSLRETQYF.

This clonotype was counted only a few times. J is TRBJ1-5 and V is TRBV6-1, with D possibly TRBD1 on 6 matching bases. Trimming removed 0 bases from V and 7 bases from J, with 10 bases in between. The CDR3 loop spans 14 amino acids. From germline, CDR1 is MNHNS and CDR2 SASEGT. The chain's CDR3 is CASSEARGGQPQHF. The CDR3 DNA reads as TGTGCCAGCAGTGAAGCAAGAGGGGGGCAGCCCCAGCATTTT.

This clonotype occurred a few times. This rearrangement joins TRBV25-1 to TRBJ1-1, with TRBD1 as a possible D gene (6 bases). Trimming pared 4 bases from V and 5 bases from J, leaving 11 bases between. Per germline, CDR1 MGHDK and CDR2 SYGVNS. The CDR3 is 13 amino acids. The CDR3 bases are TGTGCCAGCAGTGTATCCAGGGGTACTGAAGCTTTCTTT. Amino acid sequence: CASSVSRGTEAFF.

This clonotype was recorded a few times. This chain links TRBV10-3 with TRBJ2-2, with D possibly being TRBD1 (5 bases). CDR3 length equals 15 residues. CDR1 is ENHRY, CDR2 SYGVKD, per germline. V dropped 0 bases and J dropped 5 bases, with 10 bases sitting between them. CDR3 sequence (DNA): TGTGCCATCAGTGAGTCGACCGGACATACCGGGGAGCTGTTTTTT. Translation: CAISESTGHTGELFF.

This clonotype showed up many times. V gene TRBV9 combines with J gene TRBJ1-1, with D hard to call. Germline CDR1 is SGDLS and CDR2 is YYNGEE. V was cut by 0 bases and J by 1 base, with 10 bases left in between. The CDR3 is 15 amino acids. The CDR3 spells CASSVGSWGNTEAFF. The CDR3 coding sequence is TGTGCCAGCAGCGTAGGGTCCTGGGGGAACACTGAAGCTTTCTTT.

This clonotype was picked up a small number of times. The chain combines TRBV24-1 with TRBJ2-5; D call uncertain. The CDR3 totals 14 residues. Trimming pared 2 bases from V and 5 bases from J, leaving 11 bases between. Germline loops: CDR1 KGHDR, CDR2 SFDVKD. CDR3 nucleotides: TGTGCCACCAGTGATTCACGGGTAACGGAGACCCAGTACTTC. Residues: CATSDSRVTETQYF.

The CDR3 protein is CASSEASGNEQYF. For the CDR3, the DNA is TGTGCCAGCAGTGAAGCATCCGGGAACGAGCAGTACTTC. The chain couples TRBV2 to TRBJ2-7, with D maybe TRBD2 (5 bases). This CDR3 region has 13 residues. The V gene's germline CDR1 is SNHLY and CDR2 FYNNEI. V was clipped by 0 bases and J by 5 bases, with 8 bases between them.